Below, 11 T cell receptor beta chains from the same sample are listed, as sequenced in a study of Ad26.COV2.S vaccination and SARS-CoV-2 variants. Treatment reported: some 19 received Ad26.COV2.S at low or high dose, single or two shots; a few received placebo; per-sample allocation not given. Sample collection was performed on day 63 after the first vaccine or placebo injection. This table comes from immunoSEQ multiplex PCR, and its TCRdb copy is limited to in-frame clones, with some not included. The profile shows about 460,000 clones, 80% to 90% of them singletons. The sample in question was peripheral blood, obtained in a trial of Ad26.COV2.S vaccine versus placebo. The receptors were gathered from a person between 18 and 60 years old who received the Ad26.COV2.S COVID-19 vaccine or a placebo.

The V call is TRBV19, the J call TRBJ1-5, with a weak D call TRBD1 (5 bases). The germline gives CDR1 LNHDA, CDR2 SQIVND (reference sequence). The V end was cut by 3 bases, the J end by 2 bases, with 14 bases between. The CDR3 is made up of 16 amino acids. CDR3: CASSITRVGGNQPQHF. In DNA form, the CDR3 reads TGTGCCAGTAGTATCACCCGGGTGGGGGGCAATCAGCCCCAGCATTTT.

CDR3 nucleotides: TGCGCCAGCAGTGGCGGGGACAGGGGGCAGAGCTCCTACAATGAGCAGTTCTTC. This codes for CASSGGDRGQSSYNEQFF. The chain couples TRBV10-1 to TRBJ2-1; 12 nucleotides align to TRBD1. CDR1 and CDR2 (germline): WNHNN, SYGVQD (reference sequence). V was pared by 4 bases and J by 0 bases, with 7 bases of the junction left unmatched. This CDR3 spans 18 amino acids.

This chain uses TRBV28 with TRBJ1-1; D is unclear. V shed 6 bases and J shed 0 bases, with 5 bases lying between them. Germline V gene lookup returns CDR1 MDHEN and CDR2 SYDVKM. The CDR3 has 12 amino acids. This CDR3 reads CASRTVNTEAFF. In DNA, the CDR3 is TGTGCCAGCAGGACGGTGAACACTGAAGCTTTCTTT.

The rearrangement joins TRBV7-3 to TRBJ2-1, with 9 bases identical to TRBD2. Germline values: CDR1 SGHTA, CDR2 FQGTGA. This CDR3 contains 15 residues. V lost 2 bases, J lost 10 bases, and 9 bases stayed unmatched. The CDR3 sequence is CASSLGLAGQREQFF. Written as DNA, the CDR3 is TGTGCCAGCAGCTTAGGTCTAGCGGGGCAAAGGGAGCAGTTCTTC. The full variable domain, its missing parts supplied by reference TRBV7-3 and TRBJ2-1, is GAGVSQTPSNKVTEKGKYVELRCDPISGHTALYWYRQSLGQGPEFLIYFQGTGAADDSGLPNDRFFAVRPEGSVSTLKIQRTERGDSAVYLCASSLGLAGQREQFFGPGTRLTVL.

The chain combines TRBV4-1 with TRBJ1-3; D is perhaps TRBD1 (5 bases). This CDR3 region has 16 residues. V was shortened by 3 bases and J by 2 bases, with 14 bases between the two germline ends. Germline V lookup: CDR1 MGHRA, CDR2 YSYEKL. The CDR3 region has the DNA TGCGCCAGCAGCCATAAAGGGGCTGAGACTGGAAACACCATATATTTT. Translation gives CASSHKGAETGNTIYF.

The rearrangement joins TRBV28 to TRBJ2-5; TRBD1 aligns across 8 bases. Germline loops: CDR1 MDHEN, CDR2 SYDVKM. The CDR3 is 14 residues long. V lost 5 bases to trimming and J lost 5 bases; unmatched junction nucleotides: 7. The chain's CDR3 is CASSRARGHETQYF. The CDR3 coding sequence is TGTGCCAGCAGTCGCGCCAGGGGGCACGAGACCCAGTACTTC.

This chain uses TRBV11-2 with TRBJ1-2; D is possibly TRBD1 (6 bases). The germline CDR1 and CDR2 sequences are SGHAT and FQNNGV. The V end lost 5 bases, the J end lost 1 base, and 14 bases lay between the germline ends. There are 15 residues in the CDR3. Here the CDR3 reads CASSPRQVNNYGYTF. CDR3 bases: TGTGCCAGCAGCCCCCGACAGGTGAATAACTATGGCTACACCTTC.

The CDR3 region has the DNA TGTGCCAGTAGTAACCCGCAGGCGTACAGGGCGATCAATGAGCAGTTCTTC. Translated, it gives CASSNPQAYRAINEQFF. The rearrangement uses TRBV19 and TRBJ2-1; maybe TRBD1 (6 bases). Trimming shortened V by 4 bases and J by 6 bases, and 22 bases separated the two germline ends. The CDR3 extends over 17 amino acids. The germline CDR1 and CDR2 sequences are LNHDA and SQIVND (reference sequence).

This clone was picked up a small number of times. The chain recombines TRBV29-1 with TRBJ2-1; 8 nucleotides line up with TRBD2. V lost 4 bases to trimming and J lost 3 bases; unmatched junction nucleotides: 8. This CDR3 has 15 amino acids. The V gene's germline CDR1 is SQVTM and CDR2 ANQGSEA. The CDR3, as DNA: TGCAGCGTTGTACCCGGGACTAGACACTACAATGAGCAGTTCTTC. Protein: CSVVPGTRHYNEQFF.

The gene calls are TRBV2 and TRBJ1-3, with D maybe TRBD1 (5 bases). CDR1 and CDR2 (germline): SNHLY, FYNNEI. The CDR3 is 14 amino acids. V lost 3 bases and J lost 8, with 14 bases in between. The chain's CDR3 is CASSDSRVVHTIYF. For the CDR3, the DNA is TGTGCCAGCAGTGACTCCAGGGTAGTACACACCATATATTTT.

J is TRBJ1-4 and V is TRBV28; maybe TRBD1 (5 bases). V gave up 4 bases and J gave up 4 bases, with 7 bases separating them. Per the germline V gene, CDR1 is MDHEN and CDR2 is SYDVKM. This CDR3 has 13 amino acids. The chain's CDR3 is CASSYRINEKLFF. CDR3 bases: TGTGCCAGCAGTTACAGGATTAATGAAAAACTGTTTTTT.